Shown below are 28 T cell receptor beta chains from a single sample sequenced in a study of shared clonotypes between healthy human individuals. Profiled with immunoSEQ multiplex PCR; TCRdb holds only in-frame clones, not every one. The data hold 85,000 to 100,000 clones, with 68% observed a single time. The specimen sequenced was memory CD8+ T cells sorted from blood. Subset indicated: CD45RO+ cells pooled with CCR7-negative TemRA cells. These receptors were collected from a man aged 25-40 years in good health.

This clone was detected only a few times. The V call is TRBV7-9, the J call TRBJ1-2, with TRBD1 matching 7 bases. With 5 bases clipped from V and 6 bases from J, the junction kept 9 bases outside the gene matches. This CDR3 contains 14 residues. Germline CDR1 reads SEHNR; CDR2 reads FQNEAQ (reference sequence). CDR3 in amino acids: CASSVDGQANGYTF. CDR3 sequence (DNA): TGTGCCAGCAGCGTAGACGGACAGGCCAATGGCTACACCTTC.

The V and J genes are TRBV7-9 and TRBJ2-2; TRBD2 agrees at 14 bases. Looked up from germline, CDR1 is SEHNR and CDR2 is FQNEAQ (reference sequence). The V and J ends lost 5 bases and 2 bases, in that order; junction bases with no gene match: 4. The CDR3 consists of 17 residues. The CDR3 region is CASSATSGRVNTGELFF. DNA for the CDR3: TGTGCCAGCAGCGCGACTAGCGGGAGGGTAAACACCGGGGAGCTGTTTTTT.

This chain connects TRBV18 to TRBJ1-1; D perhaps matches TRBD1 (6 bases). Trimming stripped 0 bases from V and 1 base from J, with 12 bases between. Looked up from germline, CDR1 is KGHSH and CDR2 is LQKENI. This CDR3 spans 16 amino acids. In DNA form, the CDR3 reads TGTGCCAGCTCACCACCTGGGCAGGGGTCGAACACTGAAGCTTTCTTT. Its translation: CASSPPGQGSNTEAFF.

In regard to this clone: This same CDR3 is encoded by further DNA sequences in the sample. The chain employs TRBV4-3 and TRBJ2-7; D is possibly TRBD2 (6 bases). Germline lookup yields CDR1 LGHNA and CDR2 YSLEER. This CDR3 is built from 16 residues. Trimming cost V 0 bases and J 6 bases, with 18 bases left between them. CDR3 sequence reads: CASSQDGGTGEGEQYF. CDR3 sequence (DNA): TGCGCCAGCAGCCAAGACGGTGGAACGGGAGAGGGCGAGCAGTACTTC.

The sample holds many counts of this clone. This chain connects TRBV7-9 to TRBJ1-1; D is undetermined. CDR1 is SEHNR, CDR2 FQNEAQ, per germline (reference sequence). Trimming stripped 3 bases from V and 0 bases from J, with 11 bases between. The length of the CDR3 is 15 residues. The CDR3 spells CASSLWVLVNTEAFF. The CDR3 coding sequence is TGTGCCAGCAGCTTGTGGGTTTTGGTGAACACTGAAGCTTTCTTT.

CDR3 sequence: CASSFSRYTEAFF. In DNA form, the CDR3 reads TGTGCCAGCAGTTTCTCACGCTACACTGAAGCTTTCTTT. The V and J genes are TRBV28 and TRBJ1-1; D is uncertain. Germline assignment: CDR1 MDHEN and CDR2 SYDVKM. V lost 3 bases and J 3 bases, leaving 8 bases between the germline ends. There are 13 residues in the CDR3.

V is TRBV28 and J is TRBJ2-5, with 8 bases lining up with TRBD2. Trimming at V came to 5 bases and at J to 4 bases, leaving 3 bases not matched to a gene. Germline V gene data show CDR1 as MDHEN and CDR2 as SYDVKM. CDR3 length: 13 amino acids. In DNA form, the CDR3 reads TGTGCCAGCAGTCCGGGGGGGGTAGAGACCCAGTACTTC. The encoded protein is CASSPGGVETQYF.

The gene calls are TRBV27 and TRBJ2-1; tentatively, D is TRBD2 (5 bases). Germline CDR1 and CDR2: MNHEY and SMNVEV (reference sequence). Trimming stripped 2 bases from V and 2 bases from J, with 10 bases between. The CDR3 has 15 amino acids. Here the CDR3 DNA reads TGTGCCAGCAGTTTAGCCGGGCGGGCCTACAATGAGCAGTTCTTC. Amino acid sequence: CASSLAGRAYNEQFF.

This chain links TRBV2 with TRBJ2-5, with 11 bases matching TRBD2. The CDR3 has 15 residues. Looked up from germline, CDR1 is SNHLY and CDR2 is FYNNEI. V lost 2 bases, J lost 4 bases, and 3 bases stayed unmatched. The CDR3 DNA is TGTGCCAGCAGTGAAACTAGCGGGAGTCCAGAGACCCAGTACTTC. This sequence encodes CASSETSGSPETQYF.

The rearrangement joins TRBV19 to TRBJ1-1; the D gene is possibly TRBD1 (5 bases). The length of the CDR3 is 13 residues. Germline V gene lookup returns CDR1 LNHDA and CDR2 SQIVND (reference sequence). V dropped 3 bases and J dropped 4 bases, with 9 bases sitting between them. The CDR3 DNA reads as TGTGCCAGTAGTATCGGGACGGTCACTGAAGCTTTCTTT. Its protein product is CASSIGTVTEAFF.

The V and J genes are TRBV7-9 and TRBJ2-1; D remains ambiguous. The V gene's germline CDR1 is SEHNR and CDR2 FQNEAQ (reference sequence). V shed 1 base and J shed 8 bases, with 15 bases lying between them. The CDR3 contains 15 residues. The CDR3 spells CASSLVLPQEDEQFF. The DNA of the CDR3 is TGTGCCAGCAGCTTAGTACTTCCCCAAGAGGATGAGCAGTTCTTC.

The chain couples TRBV4-3 to TRBJ2-5; TRBD1 agrees at 7 bases. The DNA end is more similar to TRBJ2-7, so the J call may be wrong. This CDR3 has 14 residues. Germline V gives CDR1 LGHNA, CDR2 YSLEER. This CDR3 reads CASSQSTGTYEQYF. In DNA form, the CDR3 reads TGCGCCAGCAGCCAGTCGACAGGGACCTACGAGCAGTACTTC.

This clone occurred once. This sequence joins TRBV27 and TRBJ2-5; 10 nucleotides agree with TRBD1. The CDR3 loop spans 14 amino acids. Germline CDR1 MNHEY, CDR2 SMNVEV (reference sequence). Unmatched junction bases numbered 10, after V lost 11 bases and J lost 4 bases. In nucleotides, the CDR3 is TGTGCCTCCCGGACAGGGGGGTTATCAGAGACCCAGTACTTC. Protein sequence: CASRTGGLSETQYF.

The chain joins TRBV6-1 to TRBJ2-5, with 8 bases that match TRBD1. Germline loops: CDR1 MNHNS, CDR2 SASEGT. There are 14 residues in the CDR3. J gave up 7 bases and V 3 bases, and 7 bases lay outside the gene matches. The CDR3 protein is CASSDHQGAGTQYF. Here the CDR3 DNA reads TGTGCCAGCAGTGATCACCAGGGGGCAGGGACCCAGTACTTC.

The rearrangement uses TRBV19 and TRBJ2-1; TRBD2 is a possible D gene (5 bases). The V gene lost 10 bases and the J gene lost 8 bases, with 21 bases spanning the gap. From germline, CDR1 is LNHDA and CDR2 SQIVND (reference sequence). The CDR3 has 14 residues. DNA for the CDR3: TGTGCCACACGAACCGAGGGCCTAAGCGATGAGCAGTTCTTC. This gives the protein CATRTEGLSDEQFF.

The table lists this clone with a count of one. The CDR3 sequence is CASQGGTAIYEQYF. The CDR3 region has the DNA TGTGCCAGCCAGGGGGGGACTGCCATATATGAGCAGTACTTC. The chain joins TRBV6-1 to TRBJ2-7; D is perhaps TRBD1 or TRBD2 (7 bases each). V lost 8 bases to trimming and J lost 7 bases, with 21 bases between them. In germline, CDR1 is MNHNS, CDR2 SASEGT. CDR3 length equals 14 residues.

The chain uses TRBV5-8 and TRBJ1-1; D not certain. The V gene lost 4 bases and the J gene lost 2 bases, with 6 bases spanning the gap. The V gene's germline CDR1 is SGHTS and CDR2 YDEGEE. CDR3 length: 12 residues. This CDR3 reads CASSGLNTEAFF. Here the CDR3 DNA reads TGTGCCAGCAGCGGACTTAACACTGAAGCTTTCTTT.

The chain carries TRBV10-2 and TRBJ2-2; D unclear. Germline CDR1 and CDR2: WSHSY and SAAADI. The CDR3 has 12 residues. This chain's CDR3 is CATFSGIGELFF. As DNA, the CDR3 is TGCGCTACATTTTCGGGTATCGGGGAGCTGTTTTTT.

This sequence joins TRBV5-4 and TRBJ2-1; D unresolved. Trimming took 0 bases from V and 6 from J, leaving 4 bases between them. This CDR3 has 12 residues. Germline CDR1 is SGHNT and CDR2 is YYREEE (reference sequence). The CDR3 bases are TGTGCCAGCAGCTTGGATAGCAATGAGCAGTTCTTC. Translating gives CASSLDSNEQFF.

This clone was seen just once. The V call is TRBV7-9, the J call TRBJ1-1; TRBD1 aligns across 12 bases. Germline-derived CDR1 and CDR2 are SEHNR and FQNEAQ (reference sequence). After removal of 4 bases from V and 5 bases from J, the junction contained 11 bases not matched to a gene. This CDR3 has 17 amino acids. CDR3 DNA sequence: TGTGCCAGCAGCTCCCGGGACAGGGGGCTTGGCGGGACTGAAGCTTTCTTT. It yields the protein CASSSRDRGLGGTEAFF. The variable domain in full, completed from reference TRBV7-9 and TRBJ1-1, reads DTGVSQNPRHKITKRGQNVTFRCDPISEHNRLYWYRQTLGQGPEFLTYFQNEAQLEKSRLLSDRFSAERPKGSFSTLEIQRTEQGDSAMYLCASSSRDRGLGGTEAFFGQGTRLTVV.

The chain uses TRBV6-4 and TRBJ2-1; 14 bases are shared with TRBD2. The V gene end was trimmed by 2 bases and the J gene end by 9 bases; junction bases not matched to a gene: 6. There are 16 residues in the CDR3. Germline loops: CDR1 MRHNA, CDR2 SNTAGT. In DNA, the CDR3 is TGTGCCAGCAGTGACGGGACTAGCGGGAGTTACGTTGAGCAGTTCTTC. Translation: CASSDGTSGSYVEQFF.

V gene TRBV28 combines with J gene TRBJ1-5; D ambiguous. Germline loops: CDR1 MDHEN, CDR2 SYDVKM. The CDR3 length is 13 residues. V gave up 3 bases and J gave up 0 bases, with 3 bases separating them. In DNA form, the CDR3 reads TGTGCCAGCAGTTTTTTTAGCAATCAGCCCCAGCATTTT. Translating gives CASSFFSNQPQHF.

This clone was seen a few times. The V call is TRBV28, the J call TRBJ2-7; 7 bases are a match to TRBD2. Germline V gene lookup returns CDR1 MDHEN and CDR2 SYDVKM. The CDR3 contains 12 residues. The trim removed 7 bases at V and 3 bases at J, leaving 3 bases unmatched. The CDR3 sequence is CASTGTNYEQYF. As DNA, the CDR3 is TGTGCCAGCACTGGGACTAACTACGAGCAGTACTTC.

The chain is built from TRBV6-6 and TRBJ2-2, with TRBD2 matching over 7 bases. Germline trimming cut 5 bases from V and 7 bases from J; bases unmatched to any gene: 7. The V gene's germline CDR1 is MNHNY and CDR2 SVGAGI (reference sequence). The CDR3 spans 14 residues. The CDR3 coding sequence is TGTGCCAGCAGTCCTGCCCCGGGGGGCGGGGAGCTGTTTTTT. Amino acid sequence: CASSPAPGGGELFF.

The V call is TRBV6-6, the J call TRBJ2-2, with 7 bases fitting TRBD2. The CDR3 length is 15 residues. J gave up 1 base and V 2 bases, and 1 base lay outside the gene matches. Germline V gene data show CDR1 as MNHNY and CDR2 as SVGAGI (reference sequence). In DNA, the CDR3 is TGTGCCAGCAGTTACAAGCGGGAGAACACCGGGGAGCTGTTTTTT. This codes for CASSYKRENTGELFF.

Regarding this clone: The junction does not match germline at one end; this may be a read error. This chain uses TRBV7-9 with TRBJ2-1, with a possible D match to TRBD1 (6 bases). The germline CDR1 and CDR2 sequences are SEHNR and FQNEAQ (reference sequence). The CDR3 sequence is 10 residues long. The DNA of the CDR3 is TGTGCCAGCAGCCTGCTCAGGGGCCTCTTC. Protein: CASSLLRGLF.

This clone has at least ten counts. This rearrangement joins TRBV14 to TRBJ2-7; D may correspond to TRBD1 or TRBD2 (7 bases each). Germline V gene sequence: CDR1 SGHDN, CDR2 FVKESK. This CDR3 is built from 15 residues. Deletions cut 1 base from V and 3 bases from J, with 13 bases between. DNA for the CDR3: TGTGCCAGCAGCCAAGGCAGGGGGGGCTTCTACGAGCAGTACTTC. Protein product: CASSQGRGGFYEQYF.

The chain couples TRBV5-1 to TRBJ2-7; 9 bases align to TRBD2. CDR3 size: 15 residues. In germline, CDR1 is SGHRS, CDR2 YFSETQ. V shed 4 bases, J shed 1 base, and the junction held 6 bases outside the gene matches. The CDR3 is CASSQGLAVSYEQYF. Here the CDR3 DNA reads TGCGCCAGCAGCCAGGGACTAGCAGTTTCCTACGAGCAGTACTTC.